This entry lists 10 T cell receptor beta chains sequenced from one sample in a study of T cells in tuberculosis. Thawed, overnight-rested PBMC were stained with GMM-loaded CD1B tetramer, viability dye and anti-CD3, then sorted. CD1B tetramers were loaded with Rhodococcus equi-derived C32 glucose monomycolate. Sequencing was performed with immunoSEQ multiplex PCR; in TCRdb, only in-frame clones are kept and a portion is missing. The sample carries about 58,000 clones, roughly 87% recorded once. Sample: CD1b-GMM tetramer-negative cells sorted from PBMCs. These receptors were obtained from an adult woman with latent tuberculosis.

In its sample, this clone was seen once. The V call is TRBV4-2, the J call TRBJ2-7; D is uncertain. Germline lookup yields CDR1 LGHNA and CDR2 YNFKEQ. This CDR3 spans 15 amino acids. V shed 0 bases and J shed 4 bases, with 13 bases lying between them. The CDR3 region has the DNA TGTGCCAGCAGCCAAGATTTTGGCGGTCAATACGAGCAGTACTTC. Residues: CASSQDFGGQYEQYF.

This clone was picked up one time. V usage is TRBV7-6 and J usage is TRBJ1-5, with TRBD1 identical over 9 bases. This CDR3 region has 14 residues. J gave up 7 bases and V 5 bases, and 6 bases lay outside the gene matches. Germline CDR1 SGHVS, CDR2 FNYEAQ. CDR3 DNA: TGTGCCAGCAGCCCCGGGACAGGGTTGCAGCCCCAGCATTTT. This gives the protein CASSPGTGLQPQHF. The whole variable domain, filled in from reference TRBV7-6 and TRBJ1-5, reads GAGVSQSPRYKVTKRGQDVALRCDPISGHVSLYWYRQALGQGPEFLTYFNYEAQQDKSGLPNDRFSAERPEGSISTLTIQRTEQRDSAMYRCASSPGTGLQPQHFGDGTRLSIL.

This rearrangement joins TRBV18 to TRBJ2-5; 7 bases align to TRBD2. The J call may be in error: the DNA end matches TRBJ2-7 better. Per the germline V gene, CDR1 is KGHSH and CDR2 is LQKENI. The CDR3 extends over 14 amino acids. CDR3 DNA sequence: TGTGCCAGCGCGGATGGGAGGGCCCCCCGCGAGCAGTACTTC. This gives the protein CASADGRAPREQYF.

The chain uses TRBV9 and TRBJ1-2, with 9 positions matching TRBD1. The CDR3 totals 16 residues. CDR1 is SGDLS and CDR2 is YYNGEE in the germline V gene. V was pared by 4 bases and J by 4 bases, with 11 bases of the junction left unmatched. The DNA of the CDR3 is TGTGCCAGCAGCTCAGGGGGGGGACAGGGTCCCTATGGCTACACCTTC. As protein: CASSSGGGQGPYGYTF.

The gene calls are TRBV15 and TRBJ2-1; the match to TRBD1 covers 7 bases. The CDR3 sequence is 19 residues long. Per germline, CDR1 LNHNV and CDR2 YYDKDF (reference sequence). V shed 1 base, J shed 5 bases, and the junction held 17 bases outside the gene matches. The CDR3 bases are TGTGCCACCAGCAGAGGCGCGCGTTATAGGGGGCCGGGAAACAATGAGCAGTTCTTC. This gives the protein CATSRGARYRGPGNNEQFF.

This clone was found a few times. This rearrangement joins TRBV6-4 to TRBJ2-1; 10 nucleotides align to TRBD2. Germline lookup yields CDR1 MRHNA and CDR2 SNTAGT. The V and J ends lost 9 bases and 8 bases, in that order; junction bases with no gene match: 7. CDR3 length: 13 amino acids. The DNA of the CDR3 is TGTGCCAGTTCAGCGGGAGGGCCGGATGAGCAGTTCTTC. Translating gives CASSAGGPDEQFF.

This clone was detected once. The chain uses TRBV30 and TRBJ1-5; 8 bases match TRBD1. V trimming: 7 bases; J trimming: 0 bases; junction bases outside the gene matches: 5. The CDR3 runs 14 residues. The germline gives CDR1 GTSNPN, CDR2 SVGIG (reference sequence). CDR3 protein: CASQTGDSNQPQHF. The CDR3 DNA reads TGTGCCTCCCAGACAGGGGATAGCAATCAGCCCCAGCATTTT.

CDR3 sequence reads: CASSLKRQGANTGELFF. CDR3 bases: TGTGCCAGCAGCTTGAAAAGACAGGGGGCGAACACCGGGGAGCTGTTTTTT. The rearrangement joins TRBV5-4 to TRBJ2-2; 9 nucleotides match TRBD1. V lost 1 base, J lost 0 bases, and 4 bases stayed unmatched. The CDR3 has 17 amino acids. Germline-derived CDR1 and CDR2 are SGHNT and YYREEE (reference sequence).

CDR3 amino acids: CASSHAYCARGEDGRYEQYF. CDR3 nucleotides: TGTGCCAGCAGCCACGCGTATTGCGCAAGAGGGGAGGATGGTCGTTACGAGCAGTACTTC. The J gene is TRBJ2-7, the V gene TRBV6-7; the D gene is possibly TRBD2 (6 bases). TRBV6-7 is an ORF; its function is uncertain. The V and J ends lost 6 bases and 4 bases respectively, with 34 bases between them. CDR3 length: 20 residues.

This clone occurred once. CDR3 coding DNA: TGTGCCAGCAGACCGGACAGGGCTGGAAACACCATATATTTT. This translates into CASRPDRAGNTIYF. The chain carries TRBV7-8 and TRBJ1-3; TRBD1 agrees at 8 bases. Trimming at V came to 6 bases and at J to 2 bases, leaving 3 bases not matched to a gene. This CDR3 comprises 14 residues. CDR1 SGHVS and CDR2 FQNEAQ come from the germline V gene.